The T cell receptor (beta chain) under discussion was sequenced for a study of T cell repertoires in cytomegalovirus infection (dated by TCRdb to the late 2010s). Context from the whole study: The HLA type of each donor mattered for the analysis, because public TCR beta signatures pointed to carriage of CMV infection along with the matching HLA type. What the study reported, not specific to this receptor: In both this cohort and an independent cohort of several hundred donors, the cumulative frequency of public TCR beta family members distinguished carriers of CMV infection plus the relevant HLA type. In the ex vivo response, HLA-C-restricted CMV-specific TCR beta clonotypes were dominant, and in two of eight donors the single most frequent clonotype came from this HLA-C-restricted group.

In the germline V gene (reference sequence), CDR1 corresponds to LGHDT and CDR2 to YNNKEL. The CDR3 spans 12 residues, from the cysteine through the phenylalanine. The kept DNA is CDR3 alone, 36 bases in frame from the first base. Deletion took 4 bases off V and 5 bases off J, with a span of 8 bases between the germline ends. Details on this clonotype: Its antigen is not yet known. Per-base quality was not reported, and no clone a single base away is much larger than it.

The instrument given in TCRdb is Illumina HiSeq 1500. Using fastp at Q25 and MiXCR, TCRdb reprocessed the public reads and kept productive beta chains. Each record represents a unique CDR3 protein, reported with the most common genes and DNA among its rows. In all, the sample holds 250,000 to 300,000 distinct CDR3 sequences, and over 20% of those were seen once. The top ten hold around 13% of the sample. The chain uses TRBV3-1 and TRBJ1-2; TRBD1 is possibly the D segment (5 matching bases). The clonotype was recovered from a human donor in good health (CMV status not recorded). Some clones in this sample may be carry-over from other donors' samples. Material: PBMCs. The CDR3 reads CASSLRTYGYTF. The nucleotide sequence reads TGTGCCAGCAGCCTCCGGACATATGGCTACACCTTC.